A selection of T cell receptor beta chains follows, all from one sample in a study of persistence of HIV-infected CD4 T cells. Produced via immunoSEQ multiplex PCR; TCRdb's table is partial and in-frame only. Here the sample spans about 43,000 clones, more than 80% being singletons. For these receptors, no antigen is known. Sequencing was performed on CD4+ T cells sorted from PBMCs after roughly 17-hour stimulation, taken from a patient who received antiretroviral therapy. The receptors stem from an adult man with HIV who was CMV-seropositive. The CDR3 runs from the conserved cysteine through the conserved F or W. The D gene is left open where the match is weak. Size is omitted from some rows. Given values are once, few, many or a class for expanded clones.

J gene,clone size,D gene,V gene,CDR3 DNA,CDR3 protein
TRBJ2-2,.,TRBD2,TRBV9,TGTGCCAGCAGCGTAACCAGCGGGGGTCCCGGGGAGCTGTTTTTT,CASSVTSGGPGELFF
TRBJ2-1,.,.,TRBV3-1/TRBV3-2,TGTGCCAGCAGCCAAGAACAGGGGGCGGGGGGTTACAATGAGCAGTTCTTC,CASSQEQGAGGYNEQFF
TRBJ1-2,once,.,TRBV5-1,TGCGCCAGCAGCTTGGCAAGAACGGATGGCTACACCTTC,CASSLARTDGYTF
TRBJ2-7,.,.,TRBV28,TGTGCCAGCAGCCCACAGGGATACGAGCAGTACTTC,CASSPQGYEQYF
TRBJ1-1,.,.,TRBV15,TGTGCCACCGGGGCCGGCCCCGAGGAGAACACTGAAGCTTTCTTT,CATGAGPEENTEAFF
TRBJ2-3,.,.,TRBV6-5,TGTGCCAGCAGTTTCCAGGGTCTCAACGCAGATACGCAGTATTTT,CASSFQGLNADTQYF
TRBJ2-3,.,TRBD2,TRBV18,TGTGCCAGCTCACCACCGGGGGCTAGCGGGGGTACCTGGACAGATACGCAGTATTTT,CASSPPGASGGTWTDTQYF
TRBJ1-4,few,.,TRBV10-1,TGCGCCAGCAGTACAACCGGGACGGATCTTGAAAAACTGTTTTTT,CASSTTGTDLEKLFF
TRBJ1-4,.,.,TRBV12-3/TRBV12-4,TGTGCCAGCAGTGTAAATGAAAAACTGTTTTTT,CASSVNEKLFF
TRBJ1-1,.,.,TRBV2,TGTGCCAGCAGTGAACGACAGCCGAACTGGACTGAAGCTTTCTTT,CASSERQPNWTEAFF
TRBJ1-2,few,TRBD1,TRBV20-1,TGCAGTGCTGACAGGGGCTATGGCTACACCTTC,CSADRGYGYTF
TRBJ1-1,.,.,TRBV6-5,TGTGCCAGCCTTACGGAGGCAGGAGCTCGCACTGAAGCTTTCTTT,CASLTEAGARTEAFF
TRBJ1-6,once,.,TRBV2,TGTGCCAGCGCGACCCAGGCGGGAACCCCCCTCCACTTT,CASATQAGTPLHF
TRBJ1-2,.,.,TRBV6-2/TRBV6-3,TGTGCCAGCAGTTTCTCCTCTCCCGGGACCGGAGGCTATGGCTACACCTTC,CASSFSSPGTGGYGYTF
TRBJ1-1,.,.,TRBV9,TGTGCCAGCAGCGTAAATGGGGATATGAACACTGAAGCTTTCTTT,CASSVNGDMNTEAFF
TRBJ1-4,.,TRBD1,TRBV7-8,TGTGCCAGCAGCCTGAGGGACAGGGGAGAAAAACTGTTTTTT,CASSLRDRGEKLFF
TRBJ2-7,.,.,TRBV25-1,TGTGCCAGCAGTGAATCTCGGCGCTCCTACGAGCAGTACTTC,CASSESRRSYEQYF
TRBJ1-2,.,TRBD1,TRBV28,TGTGCCAGCAGTCGGACAGGGGGACGGGAGGGCTACACCTTC,CASSRTGGREGYTF
TRBJ1-2,.,.,TRBV4-2,TGTGCCAGCAGCCAAGATTCGCCGTGGGATGGCTACACCTTC,CASSQDSPWDGYTF